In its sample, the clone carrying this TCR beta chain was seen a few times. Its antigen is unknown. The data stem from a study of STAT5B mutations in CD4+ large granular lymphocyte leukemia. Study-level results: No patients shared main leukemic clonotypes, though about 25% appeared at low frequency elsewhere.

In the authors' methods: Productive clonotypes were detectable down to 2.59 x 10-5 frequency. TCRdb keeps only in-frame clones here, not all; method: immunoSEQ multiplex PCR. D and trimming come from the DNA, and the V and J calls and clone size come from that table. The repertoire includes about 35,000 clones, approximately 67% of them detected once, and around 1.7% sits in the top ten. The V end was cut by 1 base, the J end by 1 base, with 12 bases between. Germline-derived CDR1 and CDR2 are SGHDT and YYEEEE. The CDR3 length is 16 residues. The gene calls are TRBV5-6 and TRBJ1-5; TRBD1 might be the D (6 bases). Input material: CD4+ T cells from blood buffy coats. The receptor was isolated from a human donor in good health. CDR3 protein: CASSLKGGASNQPQHF. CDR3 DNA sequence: TGTGCCAGCAGCTTGAAGGGGGGCGCGAGCAATCAGCCCCAGCATTTT.